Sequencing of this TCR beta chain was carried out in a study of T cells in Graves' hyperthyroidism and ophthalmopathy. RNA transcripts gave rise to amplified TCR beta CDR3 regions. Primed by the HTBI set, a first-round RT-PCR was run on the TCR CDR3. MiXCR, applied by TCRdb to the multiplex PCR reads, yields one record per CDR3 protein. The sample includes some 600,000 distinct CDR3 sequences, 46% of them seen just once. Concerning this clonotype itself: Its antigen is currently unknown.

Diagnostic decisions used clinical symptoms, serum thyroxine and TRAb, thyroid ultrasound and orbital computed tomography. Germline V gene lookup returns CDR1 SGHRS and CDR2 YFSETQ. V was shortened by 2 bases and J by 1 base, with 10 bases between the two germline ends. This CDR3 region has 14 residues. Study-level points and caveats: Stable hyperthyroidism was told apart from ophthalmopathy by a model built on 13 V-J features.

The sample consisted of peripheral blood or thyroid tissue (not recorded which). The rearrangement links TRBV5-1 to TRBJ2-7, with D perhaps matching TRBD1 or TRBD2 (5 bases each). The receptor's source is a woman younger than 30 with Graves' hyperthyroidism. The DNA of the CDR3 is TGCGCCAGCAGCTTAGGGGACCGATCCTACGAGCAGTACTTC. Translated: CASSLGDRSYEQYF.